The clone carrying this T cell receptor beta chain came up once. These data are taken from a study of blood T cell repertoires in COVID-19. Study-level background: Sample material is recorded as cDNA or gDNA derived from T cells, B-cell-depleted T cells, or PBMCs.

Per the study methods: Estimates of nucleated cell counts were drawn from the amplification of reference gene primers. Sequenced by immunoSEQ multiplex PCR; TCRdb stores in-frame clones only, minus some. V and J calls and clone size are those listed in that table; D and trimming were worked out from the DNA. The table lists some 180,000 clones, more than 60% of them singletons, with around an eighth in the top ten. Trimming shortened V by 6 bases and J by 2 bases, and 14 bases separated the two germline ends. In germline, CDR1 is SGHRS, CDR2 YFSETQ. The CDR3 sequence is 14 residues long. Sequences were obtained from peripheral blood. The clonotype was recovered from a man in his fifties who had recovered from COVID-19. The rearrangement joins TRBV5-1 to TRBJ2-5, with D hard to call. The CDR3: CASKVSQLQETQYF. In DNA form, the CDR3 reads TGCGCCAGCAAAGTTTCCCAGTTACAAGAGACCCAGTACTTC. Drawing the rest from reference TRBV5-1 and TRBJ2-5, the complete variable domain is KAGVTQTPRYLIKTRGQQVTLSCSPISGHRSVSWYQQTPGQGLQFLFEYFSETQRNKGNFPGRFSGRQFSNSRSEMNVSTLELGDSALYLCASKVSQLQETQYFGPGTRLLVL.